This T cell receptor (beta chain) is drawn from a study of somatic mutations in cytotoxic T cells in rheumatoid arthritis. Trimming cost V 3 bases and J 5 bases; bases outside gene matches: 6. This CDR3 has 15 amino acids. Per germline, CDR1 SGDLS and CDR2 YYNGEE. Some clones are missing from TCRdb's copy, which holds only in-frame ones; the method was immunoSEQ multiplex PCR. Seen here are some 40,000 clones, approximately 80% observed once, and the top ten hold about 3.2%. The receptor was isolated from a man aged 35-49 years in good health. The V gene is TRBV9, the J gene TRBJ2-1, with 9 bases aligning to TRBD2. Specimen: CD8+ T cells sorted from blood. CDR3 loop: CASSDQGTSHNEQFF. The CDR3 DNA reads TGTGCCAGCAGCGACCAAGGGACTAGCCACAATGAGCAGTTCTTC.